This T cell receptor beta chain was sequenced during a study of T cell changes during pregnancy in multiple sclerosis. Germline values: CDR1 SGHKS, CDR2 YYEKEE (reference sequence). The V gene end was trimmed by 1 base and the J gene end by 6 bases; junction bases not matched to a gene: 6. The CDR3 runs 15 residues. TCRdb keeps only in-frame clones here, not all; method: immunoSEQ multiplex PCR. Of tens of thousands of clones detected, approximately 92% appear once; the ten largest clones hold about 7%. This receptor was obtained from a female donor with multiple sclerosis, enrolled in a pregnancy study. The J gene is TRBJ1-1, the V gene TRBV5-5; TRBD1 matches 10 bases. This material consisted of CD8+ T cells from peripheral blood mononuclear cells, taken in the third trimester of pregnancy. The CDR3 loop reads CASSLWGQGTAEAFF. The DNA for the CDR3 is TGTGCCAGCAGCTTGTGGGGACAGGGGACCGCTGAAGCTTTCTTT.